This is a list of T cell receptor beta chains from one sample in a study of cytomegalovirus exposure and HLA in healthy donors. Sequencing was performed with immunoSEQ multiplex PCR; in TCRdb, only in-frame clones are kept and a portion is missing. The table has 150,000 to 200,000 clones, more than 60% seen once. Source material: PBMCs. Receptors originate from a woman in her 40s in good health and CMV-seropositive. Each CDR3 is given without its conserved first and last residue. D genes are given only for firm matches.

length	D	V	J	CDR3
11	NA	TRBV29-1	TRBJ1-1	SIDTGRVSEAF
12	TRBD2	TRBV28	TRBJ2-7	AIQRQREGYEQY
13	TRBD1	TRBV11-2	TRBJ1-3	ASSLLGQIGNTIY
12	NA	TRBV6-5	TRBJ2-7	ASSPERYGVEQY
12	TRBD1	TRBV18	TRBJ2-7	ASSQRQGVDEQY
13	NA	TRBV6-5	TRBJ2-6	ASTQGGSGANVLT
13	NA	TRBV6-1	TRBJ2-5	ASTVDRNPVETQY
13	TRBD1	TRBV18	TRBJ1-1	ASSRPGQGGLKAF
11	NA	TRBV28	TRBJ2-5	ASSLTVLETQY
14	TRBD2	TRBV27	TRBJ2-7	ASSPWTSGRSSEQY
16	TRBD1	TRBV29-1	TRBJ2-1	STSRGTGIPSLDNEQF
12	TRBD1	TRBV7-3	TRBJ2-5	ASSPGGGRETQY
14	TRBD1	TRBV9	TRBJ2-3	ASSVVDRGGTDTQY
11	NA	TRBV19	TRBJ1-2	ASGEGLGAGYT
11	NA	TRBV9	TRBJ2-7	ASSAGGAGEQY
11	NA	TRBV19	TRBJ1-2	ATTGFRNYGYT
12	TRBD1	TRBV28	TRBJ2-7	ASSVDRVLYEQY
16	NA	TRBV4-3	TRBJ1-3	ASSQDPTPRSSGNTIY
15	NA	TRBV29-1	TRBJ2-7	SVDGVAPTPRAVEQY
10	NA	TRBV28	TRBJ2-7	ASNATPYEQY
20	TRBD2	TRBV4-1	TRBJ2-3	ASSHPRGGFGGYAFPTDTQY
12	NA	TRBV19	TRBJ2-7	ASSLTGTLLEQY
10	NA	TRBV6-6	TRBJ1-1	ASGTGDTEAF
11	NA	TRBV29-1	TRBJ1-6	SARTDLGSPLH
10	NA	TRBV2	TRBJ1-3	ASREQGNTIY